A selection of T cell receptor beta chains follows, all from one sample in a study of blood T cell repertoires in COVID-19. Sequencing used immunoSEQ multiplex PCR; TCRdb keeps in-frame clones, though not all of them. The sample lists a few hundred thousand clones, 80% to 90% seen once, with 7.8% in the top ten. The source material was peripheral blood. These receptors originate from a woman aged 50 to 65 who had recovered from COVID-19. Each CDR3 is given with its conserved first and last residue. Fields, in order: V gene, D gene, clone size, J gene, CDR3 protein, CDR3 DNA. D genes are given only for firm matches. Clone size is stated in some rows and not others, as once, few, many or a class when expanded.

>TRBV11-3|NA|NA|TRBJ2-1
CASSLSSPPYNEQFF
TGTGCCAGCAGCTTATCCAGTCCCCCCTACAATGAGCAGTTCTTC
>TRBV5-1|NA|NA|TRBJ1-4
CASSSGGGREKLFF
TGCGCCAGCAGCTCCGGAGGTGGCCGTGAAAAACTGTTTTTT
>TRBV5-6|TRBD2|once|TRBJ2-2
CASSSWTRTNTGELFF
TGTGCCAGCAGCTCCTGGACTAGGACGAACACCGGGGAGCTGTTTTTT
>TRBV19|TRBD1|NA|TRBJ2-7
CASSSRGQVGEQYF
TGTGCCAGTAGTAGTAGGGGACAGGTGGGGGAGCAGTACTTC
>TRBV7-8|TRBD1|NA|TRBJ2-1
CATNQGANNEQFF
TGTGCCACCAACCAGGGGGCGAACAATGAGCAGTTCTTC
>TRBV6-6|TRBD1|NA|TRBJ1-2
CASSYSQGEGYTF
TGTGCCAGCAGTTACTCCCAGGGGGAAGGCTACACCTTC
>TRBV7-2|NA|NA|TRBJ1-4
CASSQGNRPSEKLFF
TGTGCCAGCAGCCAAGGGAACAGGCCAAGTGAAAAACTGTTTTTT
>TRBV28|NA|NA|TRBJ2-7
CASSPGDSYEQYF
TGTGCCAGCAGTCCCGGGGACTCCTACGAGCAGTACTTC
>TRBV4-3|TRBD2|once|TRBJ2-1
CASSQFSLAGDNEQFF
TGCGCCAGCAGCCAATTTTCCCTAGCGGGGGACAATGAGCAGTTCTTC
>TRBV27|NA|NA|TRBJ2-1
CASSFIAYNEQFF
TGTGCCAGCAGTTTTATAGCTTACAATGAGCAGTTCTTC
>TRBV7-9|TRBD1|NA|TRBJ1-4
CASSSGQGREKLFF
TGTGCCAGCAGCTCGGGACAGGGGAGGGAAAAACTGTTTTTT
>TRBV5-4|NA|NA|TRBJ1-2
CASSRTDSSYGYTF
TGTGCCAGCAGCAGGACCGACAGTTCGTATGGCTACACCTTC
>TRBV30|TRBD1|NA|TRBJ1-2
CAWNRGGGYTF
TGTGCCTGGAACAGGGGGGGCGGCTACACCTTC
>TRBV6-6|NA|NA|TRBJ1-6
CASSSDSYSPLHF
TGTGCCAGCAGTTCGGACAGTTATTCACCCCTCCACTTT
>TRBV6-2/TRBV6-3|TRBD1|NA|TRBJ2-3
CASSPGTGDFTDTQYF
TGTGCCAGCAGCCCCGGGACAGGTGACTTCACAGATACGCAGTATTTT
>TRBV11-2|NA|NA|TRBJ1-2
CASSLDHRFLNYGYTF
TGTGCCAGCAGCTTAGATCACCGGTTCCTCAACTATGGCTACACCTTC
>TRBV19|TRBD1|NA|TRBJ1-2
CASSMGQGVPLIGDGYTF
TGTGCCAGTAGTATGGGACAGGGAGTTCCCTTGATCGGCGATGGCTACACCTTC
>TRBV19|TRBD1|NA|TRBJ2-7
CASKGAGQGPYEQYF
TGTGCCAGTAAAGGGGCGGGACAGGGGCCCTACGAGCAGTACTTC
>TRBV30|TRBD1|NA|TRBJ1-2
CAWSAGQGVGYTF
TGTGCCTGGAGTGCGGGACAGGGGGTTGGCTACACCTTC
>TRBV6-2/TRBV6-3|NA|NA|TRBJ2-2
CASSAIQLTGELFF
TGTGCCAGCAGTGCTATACAGCTCACCGGGGAGCTGTTTTTT
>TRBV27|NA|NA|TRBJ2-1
CASSLGAGSFYNEQFF
TGTGCCAGCAGTTTAGGGGCAGGGTCATTCTACAATGAGCAGTTCTTC
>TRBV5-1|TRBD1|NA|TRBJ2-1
CASSFGTGAPNEQFF
TGCGCCAGCAGCTTCGGGACAGGGGCTCCCAATGAGCAGTTCTTC
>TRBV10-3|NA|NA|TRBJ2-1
CAISATTGASYNEQFF
TGTGCCATCAGTGCGACGACAGGAGCCTCCTACAATGAGCAGTTCTTC
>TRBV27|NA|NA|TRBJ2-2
CASTGLRNTGELFF
TGTGCCAGCACCGGACTGCGAAACACCGGGGAGCTGTTTTTT
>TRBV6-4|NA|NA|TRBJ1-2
CASSSREGYGYTF
TGTGCCAGCAGTAGCAGGGAGGGCTATGGCTACACCTTC